What follows are 18 T cell receptor beta chains derived from one specimen sequenced in a study of blood T cell repertoires in COVID-19. This table comes from immunoSEQ multiplex PCR, and its TCRdb copy is limited to in-frame clones, with some not included. The sample shows over 350,000 clones, around 89% of them seen only once. Input material: peripheral blood. Source of these receptors: a woman in her twenties or thirties with acute or convalescent COVID-19.

V is TRBV6-1 and J is TRBJ1-5; no definite D call. The CDR3 has 15 amino acids. The V end was cut by 1 base, the J end by 0 bases, with 7 bases between. Per germline, CDR1 MNHNS and CDR2 SASEGT. The CDR3, as DNA: TGTGCCAGCAGTGAAGTCGAGTATAGCAATCAGCCCCAGCATTTT. It translates to CASSEVEYSNQPQHF.

The rearrangement links TRBV10-2 to TRBJ2-3, with 7 bases aligning to TRBD1. The trim removed 3 bases at V and 2 bases at J, leaving 11 bases unmatched. CDR3 length: 17 residues. Germline CDR1 WSHSY, CDR2 SAAADI. The CDR3 DNA is TGCGCCAGCAGTGATCCCCTACGACAGGGCTACACAGATACGCAGTATTTT. As protein: CASSDPLRQGYTDTQYF.

The chain links TRBV10-2 to TRBJ1-3; no clear D gene. The CDR3 has 14 residues. Germline V gene sequence: CDR1 WSHSY, CDR2 SAAADI. The V end lost 0 bases, the J end lost 0 bases, and 3 bases lay between the germline ends. In nucleotides, the CDR3 is TGCGCCAGCAGTGAGTCCATCTCTGGAAACACCATATATTTT. Translated, it gives CASSESISGNTIYF.

The chain uses TRBV6-5 and TRBJ1-5; D gene unclear. CDR1 and CDR2 (germline): MNHEY, SVGAGI. Trimming took off 2 bases at V and 3 bases at J, with 11 bases between the two ends. The CDR3 is made up of 15 amino acids. CDR3 DNA sequence: TGTGCCAGCAGTTACCGCGGCAGCAACAATCAGCCCCAGCATTTT. Protein: CASSYRGSNNQPQHF.

The chain employs TRBV3-1 (or the pseudogene TRBV3-2) and TRBJ1-3; D not resolved. The CDR3 has 15 amino acids. The germline V gene encodes CDR1 LGHDT and CDR2 YNNKEL (reference sequence). V was trimmed by 4 bases and J by 0 bases, leaving 10 bases between them. Here the CDR3 DNA reads TGTGCCAGCAGCCTTACACCAACCTCTGGAAACACCATATATTTT. It is translated as CASSLTPTSGNTIYF.

CDR3 protein: CASSTTSGQKSGYTF. For the CDR3, the DNA is TGTGCCAGTAGTACGACGTCAGGACAGAAAAGTGGCTACACCTTC. This chain joins TRBV19 and TRBJ1-2; weak D call: TRBD1 (6 bases). Germline CDR1 and CDR2: LNHDA and SQIVND (reference sequence). Trimming took off 4 bases at V and 7 bases at J, with 19 bases between the two ends. This CDR3 spans 15 amino acids.

V gene TRBV30 combines with J gene TRBJ1-2, with 7 bases lining up with TRBD1. Unmatched junction bases numbered 18, after V lost 3 bases and J lost 5 bases. CDR3 size: 17 residues. In germline, CDR1 is GTSNPN, CDR2 SVGIG (reference sequence). DNA for the CDR3: TGTGCCTGGAGAGATAACAGGGGCCCCACGAGGCAGTATGGCTACACCTTC. Encoded protein: CAWRDNRGPTRQYGYTF.

V and J are TRBV30 and TRBJ2-3; D might be TRBD1 (6 bases). The CDR3 totals 12 residues. V shed 6 bases and J shed 6 bases, with 13 bases lying between them. Germline V gene lookup returns CDR1 GTSNPN and CDR2 SVGIG (reference sequence). This CDR3 reads CACTHQGDTQYF. CDR3 nucleotides: TGTGCCTGTACCCACCAGGGGGATACGCAGTATTTT.

The chain employs TRBV5-1 and TRBJ2-1; 9 bases agree with TRBD2. V shed 2 bases, J shed 1 base, and the junction held 4 bases outside the gene matches. The CDR3 sequence is 16 residues long. Germline lookup yields CDR1 SGHRS and CDR2 YFSETQ. Written as DNA, the CDR3 is TGCGCCAGCAGCTTACTGGGACTAGCTTCCTACAATGAGCAGTTCTTC. Its protein product is CASSLLGLASYNEQFF. Looking up the rest from reference TRBV5-1 and TRBJ2-1 gives the full variable domain: KAGVTQTPRYLIKTRGQQVTLSCSPISGHRSVSWYQQTPGQGLQFLFEYFSETQRNKGNFPGRFSGRQFSNSRSEMNVSTLELGDSALYLCASSLLGLASYNEQFFGPGTRLTVL.

This clone came up a few times. The chain carries TRBV5-1 and TRBJ2-5; 7 nucleotides line up with TRBD1. The CDR3 totals 14 residues. The V segment lost 6 bases and the J segment 2 bases; nucleotides outside the gene matches: 7. Germline-derived CDR1 and CDR2 are SGHRS and YFSETQ. CDR3 protein: CASNIRTGQETQYF. CDR3 DNA: TGCGCCAGCAACATCCGGACAGGACAAGAGACCCAGTACTTC.

The rearrangement joins TRBV5-4 to TRBJ2-1; 7 bases match TRBD1. J lost 8 bases, V lost 3 bases, and 8 bases had no gene match. The CDR3 totals 14 residues. Germline values: CDR1 SGHNT, CDR2 YYREEE (reference sequence). The CDR3 loop reads CASSYKTGFYEQFF. Here the CDR3 DNA reads TGTGCCAGCAGCTACAAGACAGGGTTCTATGAGCAGTTCTTC.

The chain is built from TRBV11-2 and TRBJ1-4; a weak D match, TRBD1 (5 bases). Trimming left V 1 base short and J 6 bases short, with 9 bases between. Germline V gene data show CDR1 as SGHAT and CDR2 as FQNNGV. CDR3 length equals 14 residues. This chain's CDR3 is CASSLGGVDEKLFF. The CDR3 region has the DNA TGTGCCAGCAGCTTAGGGGGGGTTGATGAAAAACTGTTTTTT. Combining the CDR3 with reference TRBV11-2 and TRBJ1-4 gives the whole variable domain EAGVAQSPRYKIIEKRQSVAFWCNPISGHATLYWYQQILGQGPKLLIQFQNNGVVDDSQLPKDRFSAERLKGVDSTLKIQPAKLEDSAVYLCASSLGGVDEKLFFGSGTQLSVL.

V usage is TRBV6-5 and J usage is TRBJ1-2; TRBD1 might be the D (6 bases). The CDR3 has 15 amino acids. V lost 0 bases and J 4 bases, leaving 12 bases between the germline ends. Germline loops: CDR1 MNHEY, CDR2 SVGAGI. The DNA of the CDR3 is TGTGCCAGCAGTTACTCCGAAGGACAGCTCTATGGCTACACCTTC. Residues: CASSYSEGQLYGYTF.

V usage is TRBV28 and J usage is TRBJ2-7, with 8 bases fitting TRBD2. The CDR3 has 14 amino acids. Looked up from germline, CDR1 is MDHEN and CDR2 is SYDVKM. The V segment lost 6 bases and the J segment 0 bases; nucleotides outside the gene matches: 4. The CDR3 bases are TGTGCCAGCAGCCCCGGGAGGGGCTCCTACGAGCAGTACTTC. This gives the protein CASSPGRGSYEQYF.

J is TRBJ1-3 and V is TRBV6-1; D gene unclear. This CDR3 has 21 residues. Per germline, CDR1 MNHNS and CDR2 SASEGT. V dropped 2 bases and J dropped 0 bases, with 26 bases sitting between them. The CDR3 region is CASSERNAVLPVIRSGNTIYF. The CDR3 nucleotides are TGTGCCAGCAGTGAACGGAACGCGGTCTTGCCGGTGATCCGCTCTGGAAACACCATATATTTT.

This clone was seen once. This chain joins TRBV28 and TRBJ1-3; D is undetermined. Trimming removed 6 bases from V and 3 bases from J, with 15 bases in between. This CDR3 comprises 15 residues. Germline V CDR1 and CDR2: MDHEN, SYDVKM. CDR3 loop: CASSPSPGVGNTIYF. The CDR3 nucleotides read TGTGCCAGCAGCCCTAGCCCCGGGGTTGGAAACACCATATATTTT.

This chain connects TRBV6-6 to TRBJ1-2, with D tentatively TRBD1 (6 bases). Germline V gene lookup returns CDR1 MNHNY and CDR2 SVGAGI (reference sequence). V lost 2 bases to trimming and J lost 7 bases, with 14 bases between them. This CDR3 has 14 residues. The CDR3 is CASSYGSGVGGYTF. The DNA of the CDR3 is TGTGCCAGCAGTTACGGGTCAGGGGTCGGTGGCTACACCTTC.

The genes are TRBV2 and TRBJ1-2, with TRBD1 matching over 8 bases. The CDR3 is 15 residues long. In germline, CDR1 is SNHLY, CDR2 FYNNEI. The V and J ends lost 3 bases and 3 bases, in that order; junction bases with no gene match: 6. CDR3 residues: CASSEGDRGDYGYTF. The CDR3 coding sequence is TGTGCCAGCAGTGAGGGTGACAGGGGTGACTATGGCTACACCTTC.